This T cell receptor (beta chain) was identified in a study of T cell responses to AZD1222 COVID-19 vaccine. Concerning this clone: Its antigen is not known.

Study outcomes and limitations: In the spike-specific TCR repertoire, nearly half reportedly target unmutated variant regions. Donors, mostly white British, included more females; clonal diversity was possibly underestimated.

Sequencing was performed with immunoSEQ multiplex PCR; in TCRdb, only in-frame clones are kept and a portion is missing. The top ten clones hold around 0.9% of a sample with approximately 160,000 clones, about 92% of them seen once. The CDR3 consists of 12 residues. The ends were cut back, 0 bases at V and 7 bases at J, with 4 bases in the middle. Germline loops: CDR1 MNHEY, CDR2 SVGEGT. The V and J genes are TRBV6-2 or TRBV6-3 and TRBJ1-5; no reliable D call. The material was peripheral blood, obtained on day 0 of AZD1222 vaccination. The TCR comes from an adult in good health. In DNA form, the CDR3 reads TGTGCCAGCAGTTACTCTAGACAGCCCCAGCATTTT. Protein sequence: CASSYSRQPQHF.